The clone carrying this T cell receptor beta chain was seen only a few times. Its target is not known. This sample includes further DNA sequences coding for the same CDR3. The entirety of the isolated RNA underwent reverse transcription, so expressed TCRB transcripts were sequenced. Assay: immunoSEQ multiplex PCR; the TCRdb copy retains only in-frame clones and omits some. The sample shows around 310,000 clones, 9.5% to 11% of them seen only once. Between the trimmed V and J ends, which lost 2 bases and 1 base, there was a span of 8 bases. This CDR3 comprises 14 residues. CDR1 is SGHTA and CDR2 is FQGNSA in the germline V gene. The sample originates from a study of beta chain features in type 1 diabetes. Study-wide results and limits: Fewer junction insertions and more nucleotide deletions appeared in type 1 diabetes patients.

The V and J genes are TRBV7-2 and TRBJ1-1, with a possible D match to TRBD1 (6 bases). The sequencing sample was made of naive CD4+ T cells from blood. The clonotype was recovered from a woman in her twenties or thirties in good health. The DNA for the CDR3 is TGTGCCAGCAGCTTAACAGGGACGAACACTGAAGCTTTCTTT. This encodes CASSLTGTNTEAFF.